This is a list of T cell receptor beta chains from one sample in a study of human T cells and chemical hapten exposure. Via MiXCR, TCRdb re-called the RACE reads, giving one row per CDR3 protein. The repertoire holds under 200,000 distinct CDR3 sequences, with roughly a quarter as singletons. This specimen was whole blood, taken in connection with sensitization to the hapten diphenylcyclopropenone (DPC). These receptors all stem from a woman between 18 and 29 years old with alopecia areata. Some clones in this sample may be carry-over from other donors' samples. Each CDR3 is given with its conserved first and last residue. Each record gives: J gene, D gene, clone size, V gene, CDR3 DNA, CDR3 protein. The D gene is left open where the match is weak. Where a row states a size, it is once, few, many or the class of an expanded clone; other rows omit it.

TRBJ2-7 | TRBD1 | few | TRBV4-1 | TGCGCCAGCAGCCAGCCGGGACAGACCTACGAGCAGTACTTC | CASSQPGQTYEQYF
TRBJ2-4 | . | few | TRBV4-2 | TGTGCCAGCAGCCCCCATCAAACCAAAAACATTCAGTACTTC | CASSPHQTKNIQYF
TRBJ1-6 | TRBD1 | few | TRBV27 | TGTGCCAGCACCCTCAGATTACAGACAGGGGTTTCACCCCTCCACTTT | CASTLRLQTGVSPLHF
TRBJ1-1 | TRBD1 | . | TRBV7-9 | TGTGCCAGCAGCCCACTACAGGGGGAAGCTTTCTTT | CASSPLQGEAFF
TRBJ1-4 | . | few | TRBV20-1 | TGCAGTGCTGGGCAGGACCATCGGGGTGAAAAACTGTTTTTT | CSAGQDHRGEKLFF
TRBJ2-1 | TRBD2 | many | TRBV28 | TGTGCCAGCAGTTTATCTCGACTAGCGGGAACATACAATGAGCAGTTCTTC | CASSLSRLAGTYNEQFF
TRBJ1-1 | . | once | TRBV4-1 | TGCGCCAGCAGCCAAGGGATAGTGGGTGGATCTGAAGCTTTCTTT | CASSQGIVGGSEAFF
TRBJ1-2 | . | . | TRBV3-1 | TGTGCCAGCAGCCAGACGCCTATTGGTGGCTACACCTTC | CASSQTPIGGYTF
TRBJ2-7 | . | . | TRBV6-2/TRBV6-3 | TGTGCCACCGGGGACACAACGAACTCCTACGAGCAGTACTTC | CATGDTTNSYEQYF
TRBJ2-2 | . | . | TRBV21-1 | TGTGCCAGCAGCACAGACAGGGCAACCACCGGGGAGCTGTTTTTT | CASSTDRATTGELFF
TRBJ1-4 | . | . | TRBV7-8 | TGTGCCAGCAGCTTACAGCCAGGATTGAATGAAAAACTGTTTTTT | CASSLQPGLNEKLFF
TRBJ2-3 | . | once | TRBV4-3 | TGCGCCAGCAGTCCCGCAGCGGGTTCCAGCGCAGATACGCAGTATTTT | CASSPAAGSSADTQYF
TRBJ2-7 | . | few | TRBV4-1 | TGCGCCAGCAGCCAAGAGGCTTATCCCTACGAGCAGTACTTC | CASSQEAYPYEQYF
TRBJ1-1 | . | . | TRBV5-1 | TGCGCCAGCAGGTTGGACAGGAACACTGAAGCTTTCTTT | CASRLDRNTEAFF
TRBJ2-7 | . | few | TRBV6-2/TRBV6-3 | TGTGCCAGCAGTCCCCCGGGGCGCTGGGAGCAGTACTTC | CASSPPGRWEQYF
TRBJ1-1 | . | few | TRBV10-3 | TGTGCCATCAGTGAGTCCTGGGGGGTGGGGACTGAAGCTTTCTTT | CAISESWGVGTEAFF
TRBJ1-1 | TRBD1 | many | TRBV14 | TGTGCCAGCAGCTGGGACAGATATTCCACTGAAGCTTTCTTT | CASSWDRYSTEAFF
TRBJ1-5 | . | . | TRBV12-3/TRBV12-4 | TGTGCCAGCACCCTCATGGGTCGGAATCAGCCCCAGCATTTT | CASTLMGRNQPQHF
TRBJ2-1 | . | few | TRBV4-1 | TGCGCCAGCAGCCGGGGGGAGAATGAGCAGTTCTTC | CASSRGENEQFF
TRBJ2-7 | TRBD1 | once | TRBV29-1 | TGCAGCGTAGGTTACAGGGGATTCGTCTCCTACGAGCAGTACTTC | CSVGYRGFVSYEQYF
TRBJ1-6 | . | . | TRBV4-2 | TGTGCCAGCAGCCGTGACCAGGGTGATAGAGACTCACCCCTCCACTTT | CASSRDQGDRDSPLHF
TRBJ2-5 | . | once | TRBV10-3 | TGTGCCATCAGCAGGTTAGGGGAGACCCAGTACTTC | CAISRLGETQYF
TRBJ2-7 | . | few | TRBV11-1 | TGTGCCAGCAGCTCTCACTTCCCAGGGGAGCAGTACTTC | CASSSHFPGEQYF
TRBJ1-5 | . | few | TRBV4-2 | TGTGCCAGCAGCCAAGATTTGGGAAATCAGCCCCAGCATTTT | CASSQDLGNQPQHF
TRBJ2-3 | . | few | TRBV6-2/TRBV6-3 | TGTGCCAGCAGTCCCTCCATTGGCAGGCGAAGCACAGATACGCAGTATTTT | CASSPSIGRRSTDTQYF
TRBJ1-2 | . | few | TRBV11-2 | TGTGCCAGCAGCTTAGATAAAGGGGTCGGCTACACCTTC | CASSLDKGVGYTF
TRBJ2-3 | . | once | TRBV12-3/TRBV12-4 | TGTGCCAGCAGTATTCCAGATACGCAGTATTTT | CASSIPDTQYF
TRBJ2-3 | . | . | TRBV5-6 | TGTGCCAGCAGCTTGGGCTCCATCAGGATTGGAACAGATACGCAGTATTTT | CASSLGSIRIGTDTQYF
TRBJ2-5 | TRBD2 | . | TRBV4-2 | TGTGCCAGCAGCCACGATACTAGCGGGGGGGCTCTGGAGACCCAGTACTTC | CASSHDTSGGALETQYF
TRBJ2-3 | . | . | TRBV27 | TGTGCCAGCACGAGAAGGGGGAGTGTAGATACGCAGTATTTT | CASTRRGSVDTQYF
TRBJ2-3 | TRBD2 | . | TRBV28 | TGTGCCAGCAGGGTGTCCCTAGCGGGGGGGCAAGGGACGCAGTATTTT | CASRVSLAGGQGTQYF
TRBJ2-1 | TRBD2 | . | TRBV24-1 | TGTGCCACCAGTGATCCCACGGGCGGGGGGGTACGTGAGCAGTTCTTC | CATSDPTGGGVREQFF
TRBJ2-4 | TRBD1 | . | TRBV11-2 | TGTGCCAGCAGCTCCCGACCTCCCGACAGGGTAGCCAAAAACATTCAGTACTTC | CASSSRPPDRVAKNIQYF
TRBJ1-1 | . | few | TRBV15 | TGTGCCACCAGCGGATCGCCATCTTGGGACACTGAAGCTTTCTTT | CATSGSPSWDTEAFF
TRBJ2-3 | . | once | TRBV15 | TGTGCCACCAGCTTGCGGGACTCCCAAGCAGATACGCAGTATTTT | CATSLRDSQADTQYF
TRBJ2-1 | . | few | TRBV20-1 | TGCAGTAGGGGGGGCTCCTACAATGAGCAGTTCTTC | CSRGGSYNEQFF
TRBJ1-1 | . | . | TRBV6-5 | TGTGCCAGCATACGGACAGAGAACACTGAAGCTTTCTTT | CASIRTENTEAFF
TRBJ2-1 | . | few | TRBV4-3 | TGCGCCAGCAGCCAAGATCTACGAGATGAGCAGTTCTTC | CASSQDLRDEQFF
TRBJ1-1 | TRBD1 | few | TRBV29-1 | TGCAGCGTTGAAGGACCCACGGACAGGGAAGCTTTCTTT | CSVEGPTDREAFF
TRBJ2-3 | . | . | TRBV5-1 | TGCGCCAGCAGCCCCGGGAGTTCGGTAGATACGCAGTATTTT | CASSPGSSVDTQYF
TRBJ1-4 | . | few | TRBV7-6 | TGTGCCAGCAGCCGGGACACGAGGAACGAAAAACTGTTTTTT | CASSRDTRNEKLFF
TRBJ2-3 | TRBD1 | . | TRBV2 | TGTGCCAGCAGACGACAGGGGGCTAGAACAGATACGCAGTATTTT | CASRRQGARTDTQYF
TRBJ2-2 | TRBD2 | . | TRBV7-6 | TGTGCCAGCAGCTCACACCCCAGACAGAAGGGATTAGCGGGAGAGGGTACCGGGGAGCTGTTTTTT | CASSSHPRQKGLAGEGTGELFF
TRBJ2-2 | . | . | TRBV29-1 | TGCAGCGTTGACCGGGGAGGGGGAGCCGGGGAGCTGTTTTTT | CSVDRGGGAGELFF
TRBJ2-7 | . | . | TRBV4-3 | TGCGCCAGCAGCCAAGGGAGGGGGCTCTCCTACGAGCAGTACTTC | CASSQGRGLSYEQYF
TRBJ1-2 | . | few | TRBV14 | TGTGCCAGCAGCCAGCGGGGGGCCTATGGCTACACCTTC | CASSQRGAYGYTF
TRBJ2-3 | . | . | TRBV4-1 | TGCGCCAGCATGGACTTCGGCCGGGGCACCACAGATACGCAGTATTTT | CASMDFGRGTTDTQYF
TRBJ2-3 | . | . | TRBV20-1 | TGCAGTGCTAGTGGGGGCGGGACAGATACGCAGTATTTT | CSASGGGTDTQYF